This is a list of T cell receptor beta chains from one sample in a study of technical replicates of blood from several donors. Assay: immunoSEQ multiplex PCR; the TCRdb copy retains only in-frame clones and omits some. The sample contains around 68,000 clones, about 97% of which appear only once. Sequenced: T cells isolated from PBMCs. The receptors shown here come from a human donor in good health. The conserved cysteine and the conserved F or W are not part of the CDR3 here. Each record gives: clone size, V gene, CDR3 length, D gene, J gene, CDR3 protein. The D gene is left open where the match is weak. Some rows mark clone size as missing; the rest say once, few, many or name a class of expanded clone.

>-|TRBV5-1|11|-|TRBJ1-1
ASNGQAPTEAF
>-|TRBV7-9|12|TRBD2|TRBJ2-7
ASSFGGEGYEQY
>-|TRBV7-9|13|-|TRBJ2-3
ASSSTLTLADTQY
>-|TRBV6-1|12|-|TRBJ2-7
ASSEGYRVAEQY
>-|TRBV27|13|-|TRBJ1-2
ASSPKTGGYYGYT
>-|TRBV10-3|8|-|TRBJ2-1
ATQDNEQF
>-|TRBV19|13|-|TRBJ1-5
ASSIGRNSNQPQH
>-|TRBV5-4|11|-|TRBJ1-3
ASSFTEGNTIY
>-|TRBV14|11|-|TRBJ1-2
ASSQGTTDGYT
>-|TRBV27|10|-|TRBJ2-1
ASGLGVGEQF
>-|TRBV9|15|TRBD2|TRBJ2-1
ASAGLAGEAISNEQF
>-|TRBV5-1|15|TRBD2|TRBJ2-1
ASSLVQVGLAHNEQF
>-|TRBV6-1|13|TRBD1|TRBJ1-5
ASRGQGASNQPQH
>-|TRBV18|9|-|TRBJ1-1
ASSPAAEAF
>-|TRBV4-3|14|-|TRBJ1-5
ASSQGFRISNQPQH
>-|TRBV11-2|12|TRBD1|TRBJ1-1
ASSPSTGVTEAF
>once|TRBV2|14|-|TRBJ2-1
ASSGDRTAGSNEQF
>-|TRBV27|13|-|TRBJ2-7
ASSLSWVASYEQY
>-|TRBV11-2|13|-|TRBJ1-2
ASSHTGGESYGYT
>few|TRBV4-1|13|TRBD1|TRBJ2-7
ASSQQGQGSYEQY
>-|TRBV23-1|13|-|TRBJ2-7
ASSQPNRQGYEQY
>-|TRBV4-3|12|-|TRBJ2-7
ASSQDGLPMEQY
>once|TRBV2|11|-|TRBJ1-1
ASSDRGNTEAF
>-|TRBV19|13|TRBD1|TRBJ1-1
ASSLGGQGGTEAF
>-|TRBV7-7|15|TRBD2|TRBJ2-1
ASALAGGPLYNNEQF
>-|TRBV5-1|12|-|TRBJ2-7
ASSLGGTSTEQY
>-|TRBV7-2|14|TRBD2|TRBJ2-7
ASSLGPRLAFDEQY
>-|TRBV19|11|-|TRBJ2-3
ASSNGGPDTQY
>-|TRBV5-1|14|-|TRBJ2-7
ASSLATGNLAYEQY
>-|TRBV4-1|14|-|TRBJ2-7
ASSRLSGQTTHEQY
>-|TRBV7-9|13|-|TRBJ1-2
ASNGQQGVDYGYT
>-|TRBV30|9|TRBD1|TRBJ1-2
AWKTGGGYT
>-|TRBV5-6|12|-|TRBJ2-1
ASLQVARGNEQF
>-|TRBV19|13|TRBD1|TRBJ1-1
ASKRDREMNTEAF
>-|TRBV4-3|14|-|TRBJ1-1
ASSQEGVGLDTEAF
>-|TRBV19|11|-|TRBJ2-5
ASSIVGSETQY
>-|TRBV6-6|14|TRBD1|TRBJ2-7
ASSQGAILGSYEQY
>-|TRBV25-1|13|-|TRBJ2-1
ASSELAGPHNEQF
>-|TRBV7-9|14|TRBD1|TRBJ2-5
ASSGQWTGLQETQY
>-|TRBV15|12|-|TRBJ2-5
ATSRGGEEETQY
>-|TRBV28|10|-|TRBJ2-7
ASSLVSYEQY
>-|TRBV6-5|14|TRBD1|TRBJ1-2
ASSYSRDSLNYGYT
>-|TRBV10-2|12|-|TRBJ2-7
ASSLLSTVYEQY
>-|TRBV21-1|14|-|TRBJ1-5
ASSKVSGYSNQPQH
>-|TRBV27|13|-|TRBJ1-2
ASSPHAEANYGYT
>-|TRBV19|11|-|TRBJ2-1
ASSSFSYNEQF
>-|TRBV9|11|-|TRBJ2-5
ASSPWTLETQY